Listed below are T cell receptor beta chains from one sample, sequenced in a study of blood T cell repertoires in COVID-19. Profiling relied on immunoSEQ multiplex PCR, and the TCRdb table lists in-frame clones only, not all of them. The profile covers under 70,000 clones, with more than 75% appearing a single time and roughly 10% taken by the ten largest. Sequencing was performed on peripheral blood. These receptor sequences come from a woman aged 18-29 years with acute or convalescent COVID-19. CDR3s include the opening cysteine and the closing phenylalanine or tryptophan. The order of the fields is clone size, J gene, D gene, V gene, CDR3 protein, CDR3 DNA. The D gene is left open where the match is weak. Clone sizes are given selectively: once, few, many, or a class where the clone is expanded.

. TRBJ1-1 TRBD1 TRBV7-9 CASSSTSTGEDTEAFF TGTGCCAGCAGCTCCACATCGACAGGGGAGGACACTGAAGCTTTCTTT
. TRBJ2-7 TRBD1 TRBV4-1 CASSQVHYPGQGNEQYF TGCGCCAGCAGCCAAGTTCATTATCCGGGACAGGGTAACGAGCAGTACTTC
. TRBJ2-5 . TRBV6-5 CASRVSEIKETQYF TGTGCCAGCAGGGTTAGCGAGATAAAAGAGACCCAGTACTTC
. TRBJ1-6 TRBD1 TRBV6-6 CASAGQGQSPLHF TGTGCCAGTGCGGGACAGGGGCAATCACCCCTCCACTTT
. TRBJ2-1 TRBD2 TRBV15 CATSRTRTSTYNEQFF TGTGCCACCAGCAGAACGCGGACTAGCACCTACAATGAGCAGTTCTTC
. TRBJ1-1 . TRBV6-2/TRBV6-3 CASSYGAGALNTEAFF TGTGCCAGCAGTTACGGGGCAGGGGCCTTGAACACTGAAGCTTTCTTT
. TRBJ1-1 TRBD1 TRBV4-1 CASSQDAGGTEAFF TGCGCCAGCAGCCAAGACGCAGGGGGTACTGAAGCTTTCTTT
. TRBJ2-1 TRBD1 TRBV18 CASSRPTGANEQFF TGTGCCAGCTCACGCCCGACAGGGGCCAATGAGCAGTTCTTC
. TRBJ1-2 TRBD1 TRBV28 CASSSWTGRYYGYTF TGTGCCAGCAGTTCCTGGACAGGGAGGTACTATGGCTACACCTTC
. TRBJ2-3 TRBD2 TRBV4-1 CASSQGFGLAVTDTQYF TGCGCCAGCAGCCAAGGCTTTGGACTAGCGGTCACAGATACGCAGTATTTT
few TRBJ1-1 . TRBV5-6 CASSRNGVFRIAFF TGTGCCAGCAGCCGTAACGGGGTTTTCCGGATAGCTTTCTTT
few TRBJ1-1 . TRBV12-3/TRBV12-4 CASSSRRSEAFF TGTGCCAGCAGTTCCCGGAGATCTGAAGCTTTCTTT
. TRBJ2-1 TRBD2 TRBV20-1 CSASVAGGRNEQFF TGCAGTGCTAGTGTCGCGGGAGGGCGCAATGAGCAGTTCTTC
. TRBJ1-2 . TRBV25-1 CASSDPLNYGYTF TGTGCCAGCAGTGACCCCTTAAACTATGGCTACACCTTC
. TRBJ2-3 TRBD2 TRBV4-3 CASSQDPTSGADTQYF TGCGCCAGCAGCCAAGATCCGACTAGCGGGGCAGATACGCAGTATTTT
. TRBJ2-1 TRBD2 TRBV5-1 CASSLGGTSVYNEQFF TGCGCCAGCAGCTTGGGCGGGACTAGCGTCTACAATGAGCAGTTCTTC
. TRBJ2-1 TRBD2 TRBV6-5 CASSYSIAGGPNEQFF TGTGCCAGCAGTTACTCAATAGCGGGGGGGCCCAATGAGCAGTTCTTC
. TRBJ2-5 TRBD1 TRBV6-2/TRBV6-3 CASSSDRDLRETQYF TGTGCCAGCAGTTCCGACAGGGATTTGAGAGAGACCCAGTACTTC
. TRBJ1-1 TRBD1 TRBV5-1 CASSLDRGRTEAFF TGCGCCAGCAGCTTGGACAGGGGACGCACTGAAGCTTTCTTT
few TRBJ1-2 . TRBV10-3 CAITSGLGGYTF TGTGCCATCACCTCTGGGCTTGGGGGCTACACCTTC
. TRBJ1-2 . TRBV6-1 CASSEGWGSANYGYTF TGTGCCAGCAGTGAAGGTTGGGGCAGCGCTAACTATGGCTACACCTTC
. TRBJ2-2 . TRBV6-4 CASSESDTGELFF TGTGCCAGCAGTGAATCAGACACCGGGGAGCTGTTTTTT
. TRBJ1-3 TRBD1 TRBV28 CASSPGQTSGNTIYF TGTGCCAGCAGCCCGGGACAGACCTCTGGAAACACCATATATTTT
. TRBJ1-5 TRBD1 TRBV7-2 CASSSGQGFQPQHF TGTGCCAGCAGCTCGGGACAGGGGTTTCAGCCCCAGCATTTT
. TRBJ1-4 . TRBV2 CASSDEQEGEKLFF TGTGCCAGCAGTGATGAACAGGAGGGAGAAAAACTGTTTTTT
. TRBJ1-1 TRBD1 TRBV30 CAWSGTGLGTEAFF TGTGCCTGGAGTGGGACAGGGCTGGGCACTGAAGCTTTCTTT
once TRBJ1-2 . TRBV4-1 CASSQEWPGNYGYTF TGCGCCAGCAGCCAAGAGTGGCCGGGGAACTATGGCTACACCTTC
. TRBJ2-1 TRBD1 TRBV5-1 CASSFGQGVDEQFF TGCGCCAGCAGCTTTGGACAGGGTGTCGATGAGCAGTTCTTC
once TRBJ2-7 TRBD2 TRBV6-6 CASSGGGLTYEQYF TGTGCCAGCAGCGGGGGGGGGCTAACCTACGAGCAGTACTTC
. TRBJ2-3 TRBD2 TRBV5-4 CASSLNGPGGGTDTQYF TGTGCCAGCAGCTTGAACGGACCGGGAGGGGGCACAGATACGCAGTATTTT
. TRBJ2-1 TRBD2 TRBV6-2/TRBV6-3 CASSYQGATSGGYNEQFF TGTGCCAGCAGTTACCAGGGGGCAACTAGCGGGGGTTACAATGAGCAGTTCTTC
. TRBJ1-5 . TRBV29-1 CSVGEGFNQPQHF TGCAGCGTTGGGGAGGGGTTTAATCAGCCCCAGCATTTT
. TRBJ1-1 . TRBV29-1 CSVARGFREAFF TGCAGCGTCGCCAGGGGTTTTCGTGAAGCTTTCTTT
. TRBJ1-1 TRBD1 TRBV29-1 CSVRQGDTEAFF TGCAGCGTTCGACAGGGGGACACTGAAGCTTTCTTT
. TRBJ1-1 TRBD1 TRBV30 CAWSRGDRGREAFF TGTGCCTGGAGTAGGGGGGACAGGGGGCGCGAGGCTTTCTTT
once TRBJ2-1 TRBD2 TRBV6-2/TRBV6-3 CASRYPGLAGGGSSYNEQFF TGTGCCAGCAGATACCCTGGGCTAGCGGGAGGGGGTAGCTCCTACAATGAGCAGTTCTTC
. TRBJ1-1 . TRBV10-3 CAISESNGAEAFF TGTGCCATCAGTGAGTCGAACGGTGCTGAAGCTTTCTTT
. TRBJ2-7 . TRBV28 CASSPSSYEQYF TGTGCCAGCAGCCCGAGCTCCTACGAGCAGTACTTC
. TRBJ1-3 . TRBV18 CASSPRDDSSGNTIYF TGTGCCAGCTCACCACGAGATGACAGCTCTGGAAACACCATATATTTT
. TRBJ1-1 . TRBV2 CASEVPLDRTLNTEAFF TGTGCCAGCGAGGTCCCCTTGGACAGAACCTTGAACACTGAAGCTTTCTTT
. TRBJ1-2 TRBD1 TRBV6-2/TRBV6-3 CASSSIAWTGNYGYTF TGTGCCAGCAGTTCCATCGCGTGGACAGGGAACTATGGCTACACCTTC
. TRBJ1-6 . TRBV15 CATSRAPAEYNSPLHF TGTGCCACCAGCAGAGCTCCGGCGGAATATAATTCACCCCTCCACTTT
. TRBJ2-2 TRBD1 TRBV7-2 CASSSNGQGYAGELFF TGTGCCAGCAGTTCCAACGGACAGGGTTACGCCGGGGAGCTGTTTTTT
. TRBJ2-7 TRBD1 TRBV6-1 CASSEPMGQFYEQYF TGTGCCAGCAGTGAACCCATGGGACAGTTCTACGAGCAGTACTTC
. TRBJ1-4 . TRBV21-1 CASTLRPGDEKLFF TGTGCCAGCACCCTTCGACCCGGGGATGAAAAACTGTTTTTT